The next 17 T cell receptor beta chains were all read from a single sample in a study of graft-versus-host responses after intestinal transplantation. Their target antigens are unknown. Only in-frame clones appear in the TCRdb table, and some are missing; sequencing was by immunoSEQ multiplex PCR. This sample has tens of thousands of clones; about 95% occur once, and the top ten carry roughly 0.18%. Sequencing was performed on unstimulated CD4+ T cells sorted from spleen or lymph node cells, taken before transplant. The receptors stem from a human donor who was the organ donor for an intestinal transplant.

The chain recombines TRBV5-6 with TRBJ2-5; D possibly corresponds to TRBD2 (6 bases). From germline, CDR1 is SGHDT and CDR2 YYEEEE. The CDR3 is made up of 15 amino acids. V shed 4 bases and J shed 2 bases, with 15 bases lying between them. Here the CDR3 reads CASSRPTSFQETQYF. The CDR3 DNA reads as TGTGCCAGCAGCCGTCCTACTAGCTTTCAAGAGACCCAGTACTTC. Full variable domain (outside the CDR3, taken from reference TRBV5-6 and TRBJ2-5): DAGVTQSPTHLIKTRGQQVTLRCSPKSGHDTVSWYQQALGQGPQFIFQYYEEEERQRGNFPDRFSGHQFPNYSSELNVNALLLGDSALYLCASSRPTSFQETQYFGPGTRLLVL.

V is TRBV6-6 and J is TRBJ1-2, with unresolved D. The CDR3 length is 13 residues. Trimming stripped 0 bases from V and 7 bases from J, with 9 bases between. The germline V gene has CDR1 MNHNY and CDR2 SVGAGI (reference sequence). CDR3 DNA: TGTGCCAGCAGTTACTCGACGGTCTCTGGCTACACCTTC. Its protein product is CASSYSTVSGYTF.

This chain uses TRBV27 with TRBJ2-3; D unresolved. This CDR3 contains 14 residues. V lost 7 bases and J 2 bases, leaving 13 bases between the germline ends. Germline loops: CDR1 MNHEY, CDR2 SMNVEV (reference sequence). CDR3: CASNGPQATDTQYF. CDR3 DNA: TGTGCCAGCAATGGGCCGCAGGCCACAGATACGCAGTATTTT.

The CDR3 nucleotides are TGTGCCAGCAGCAAGGGGGCAGGGGAACTCACTGGCTACACCTTC. This sequence encodes CASSKGAGELTGYTF. This chain uses TRBV7-3 with TRBJ1-2; 7 nucleotides align to TRBD1. The CDR3 runs to 15 residues. Germline CDR1 and CDR2: SGHTA and FQGTGA. V shed 5 bases, J shed 7 bases, and the junction held 13 bases outside the gene matches. The full variable domain, with the rest looked up from reference TRBV7-3 and TRBJ1-2, is GAGVSQTPSNKVTEKGKYVELRCDPISGHTALYWYRQSLGQGPEFLIYFQGTGAADDSGLPNDRFFAVRPEGSVSTLKIQRTERGDSAVYLCASSKGAGELTGYTFGSGTRLTVV.

This chain connects TRBV28 to TRBJ2-5, with D possibly being TRBD2 (5 bases). The DNA end is more similar to TRBJ2-7, so the J call may be wrong. In germline, CDR1 is MDHEN, CDR2 SYDVKM. The CDR3 covers 13 residues. CDR3: CASSLTGSYEQYF. The DNA of the CDR3 is TGTGCCAGCAGTTTAACGGGATCCTACGAGCAGTACTTC.

This chain connects TRBV19 to TRBJ1-5; D gene unclear. The CDR3 is made up of 13 amino acids. Germline V CDR1 and CDR2: LNHDA, SQIVND (reference sequence). The V and J ends lost 5 bases and 4 bases respectively, with 9 bases between them. CDR3 in DNA: TGTGCCAGTAGTCGAGAGGGAAATCAGCCCCAGCATTTT. It is translated as CASSREGNQPQHF. Full variable domain (missing parts from reference TRBV19 and TRBJ1-5): DGGITQSPKYLFRKEGQNVTLSCEQNLNHDAMYWYRQDPGQGLRLIYYSQIVNDFQKGDIAEGYSVSREKKESFPLTVTSAQKNPTAFYLCASSREGNQPQHFGDGTRLSIL.

The chain's CDR3 is CASSSISGGRSGEQYF. For the CDR3, the DNA is TGTGCCAGCAGTTCTATCTCCGGGGGACGATCGGGGGAGCAGTACTTC. The chain couples TRBV6-5 to TRBJ2-7, with D perhaps matching TRBD2 (6 bases). V was shortened by 4 bases and J by 7 bases, with 23 bases between the two germline ends. This CDR3 contains 16 residues. The V gene's germline CDR1 is MNHEY and CDR2 SVGAGI.

This chain links TRBV27 with TRBJ1-1; 7 bases line up with TRBD1. The CDR3 has 17 amino acids. With V trimmed by 2 bases and J by 2 bases, 11 bases remained unmatched. From germline, CDR1 is MNHEY and CDR2 SMNVEV (reference sequence). CDR3 in DNA: TGTGCCAGCAGTTTACGGGCGTTTAGGGGGCAAAACACTGAAGCTTTCTTT. Translating gives CASSLRAFRGQNTEAFF.

V usage is TRBV5-1 and J usage is TRBJ2-1; D remains ambiguous. From germline, CDR1 is SGHRS and CDR2 YFSETQ. The V end was cut by 0 bases, the J end by 6 bases, with 10 bases between. The CDR3 sequence is 14 residues long. This chain's CDR3 is CASSLVARVNEQFF. DNA of the CDR3: TGCGCCAGCAGCTTGGTTGCTAGGGTCAATGAGCAGTTCTTC.

The chain uses TRBV19 and TRBJ1-2, with D maybe TRBD1 (5 bases). CDR1 LNHDA and CDR2 SQIVND come from the germline V gene (reference sequence). The CDR3 has 15 residues. V gave up 2 bases and J gave up 8 bases, with 18 bases separating them. The CDR3 nucleotides read TGTGCCAGTAGTATATCGACCTTGGGGGATCGGGGCTACACCTTC. Protein product: CASSISTLGDRGYTF.

The chain joins TRBV19 to TRBJ2-7; 9 bases are a match to TRBD1. Germline CDR1 reads LNHDA; CDR2 reads SQIVND (reference sequence). This CDR3 is built from 15 residues. The V segment lost 6 bases and the J segment 4 bases; nucleotides outside the gene matches: 10. The chain's CDR3 is CASRRTGGAGYEQYF. The CDR3 DNA sequence: TGTGCCAGTAGGAGAACAGGGGGCGCGGGATACGAGCAGTACTTC. Variable domain in full (rest from reference TRBV19 and TRBJ2-7): DGGITQSPKYLFRKEGQNVTLSCEQNLNHDAMYWYRQDPGQGLRLIYYSQIVNDFQKGDIAEGYSVSREKKESFPLTVTSAQKNPTAFYLCASRRTGGAGYEQYFGPGTRLTVT.

The rearrangement links TRBV9 to TRBJ1-1, with TRBD1 as a possible D gene (6 bases). The CDR3 sequence is 15 residues long. The germline CDR1 and CDR2 sequences are SGDLS and YYNGEE. V was pared by 2 bases and J by 1 base, with 12 bases between. The CDR3: CASSVHRDENTEAFF. The CDR3 nucleotides are TGTGCCAGCAGCGTCCACAGGGACGAGAACACTGAAGCTTTCTTT.

The genes are TRBV6-6 and TRBJ1-1; D gene unclear. The ends were cut back, 0 bases at V and 3 bases at J, with 8 bases in the middle. From germline, CDR1 is MNHNY and CDR2 SVGAGI (reference sequence). The CDR3 is made up of 14 amino acids. Written as DNA, the CDR3 is TGTGCCAGCAGTTACTCCGGCAGATACACTGAAGCTTTCTTT. Amino acid sequence: CASSYSGRYTEAFF.

The CDR3: CASSLAQAFF. CDR3 bases: TGTGCCAGCAGCTTAGCTCAAGCTTTCTTT. The gene calls are TRBV7-9 and TRBJ1-1, with D uncertain. Germline assignment: CDR1 SEHNR and CDR2 FQNEAQ (reference sequence). CDR3 length: 10 residues. Trimming took off 0 bases at V and 9 bases at J, with 2 bases between the two ends. The complete variable domain, with remaining parts taken from reference TRBV7-9 and TRBJ1-1, reads DTGVSQNPRHKITKRGQNVTFRCDPISEHNRLYWYRQTLGQGPEFLTYFQNEAQLEKSRLLSDRFSAERPKGSFSTLEIQRTEQGDSAMYLCASSLAQAFFGQGTRLTVV.

This chain connects TRBV5-5 to TRBJ2-2, with a tentative D call TRBD2 (7 bases). Germline V gives CDR1 SGHKS, CDR2 YYEKEE (reference sequence). CDR3 length: 16 amino acids. V was cut by 0 bases and J by 6 bases, with 15 bases left in between. The CDR3 loop is CASSLAGGSLPGELFF. The DNA for the CDR3 is TGTGCCAGCAGCTTGGCGGGGGGCTCTCTCCCCGGGGAGCTGTTTTTT.

DNA for the CDR3: TGTGCCAGCAGCCCCCGGGCTAATGAGCAGTTCTTC. It specifies CASSPRANEQFF. The J gene is TRBJ2-1, the V gene TRBV11-1, with D unclear. CDR3 size: 12 residues. Deletions cut 5 bases from V and 7 bases from J, with 9 bases between. Per germline, CDR1 SGHAT and CDR2 FQDESV (reference sequence).

V and J are TRBV28 and TRBJ1-5; D not resolved. The germline CDR1 and CDR2 sequences are MDHEN and SYDVKM. CDR3 length: 16 residues. Trimming took 8 bases from V and 0 from J, leaving 17 bases between them. The DNA for the CDR3 is TGTGCCAGCTACTCGCGAGGCACTTATAGCAATCAGCCCCAGCATTTT. The encoded protein is CASYSRGTYSNQPQHF.